This T cell receptor (beta chain) appears in the sequencing data of a study of human T cells and chemical hapten exposure. Looking at the study overall: From small differences in pooled library volume came most of the variation in per-sample TCR yields.

TCRdb fed the RACE reads into MiXCR, producing one record per CDR3 protein. The sample consists of about 42,000 distinct CDR3 sequences, just under 9% of them appearing once. This clonotype was counted at least ten times. The CDR3 is 15 residues long. V was trimmed by 0 bases and J by 10 bases, leaving 19 bases between them. Germline-derived CDR1 and CDR2 are SQVTM and ANQGSEA. As to time point: patch test 2, 6 weeks after DPC sensitization. Regarding treatment: therapeutic diphenylcyclopropenone sensitization with weekly scalp DPC. This sequence joins TRBV29-1 and TRBJ2-1; D may be TRBD1 or TRBD2 (5 bases each). Sequences were derived from whole blood, sampled in connection with sensitization to the hapten diphenylcyclopropenone (DPC). This TCR came from a woman between 40 and 50 years old with alopecia areata. Some clones in this sample may be carry-over from other donors' samples. In nucleotides, the CDR3 is TGCAGCGTTGAAGATCTGGGACGGCCATCCCGGGAGCAGTTCTTC. Amino acid sequence: CSVEDLGRPSREQFF.